The 3 T cell receptor beta chains listed next were all sequenced from one sample in a study of shared clonotypes between healthy human individuals. The table came from immunoSEQ multiplex PCR; TCRdb's copy has only in-frame clones and leaves some out. The table records approximately 2,300,000 clones, about 90% of them present only once. Sample: naive CD4+ T cells from PBMCs. This sample's subset: CD45RA+ positively selected. The receptors shown here come from a man younger than 35 in good health. Some clones in this sample may be carry-over from other donors' samples.

The chain has TRBV19 and TRBJ1-2, with a weak D call TRBD1 (5 bases). Germline CDR1 and CDR2: LNHDA and SQIVND (reference sequence). There are 14 residues in the CDR3. Trimming pared 2 bases from V and 0 bases from J, leaving 7 bases between. The CDR3 reads CASSIKGPNYGYTF. CDR3 DNA: TGTGCCAGTAGTATAAAGGGACCTAACTATGGCTACACCTTC.

This chain joins TRBV28 and TRBJ2-7, with D unresolved. Germline V gene data show CDR1 as MDHEN and CDR2 as SYDVKM. Trimming took off 7 bases at V and 3 bases at J, with 7 bases between the two ends. The CDR3 runs 11 residues. CDR3 region: CASKASYEQYF. DNA for the CDR3: TGTGCCAGCAAAGCGAGCTACGAGCAGTACTTC.

V is TRBV2 and J is TRBJ1-1, with a weak D call TRBD1 (5 bases). This CDR3 region has 15 residues. From germline, CDR1 is SNHLY and CDR2 FYNNEI. V was cut by 4 bases and J by 3 bases, with 15 bases left in between. CDR3 loop: CASSGRDGRYTEAFF. CDR3 bases: TGTGCCAGCAGTGGGAGGGACGGGAGGTACACTGAAGCTTTCTTT.